Included here is one T cell receptor (beta chain) sequence, with context. The sample belongs to a study of blood T cell repertoires in COVID-19. The wider study: Sample material is recorded as cDNA or gDNA derived from T cells, B-cell-depleted T cells, or PBMCs.

V dropped 6 bases and J dropped 0 bases, with 23 bases sitting between them. Germline V gene lookup returns CDR1 MDHEN and CDR2 SYDVKM. The CDR3 is made up of 18 amino acids. Authors' data handling: Reference gene primer amplification gave estimated nucleated cell counts. Assay used: immunoSEQ multiplex PCR; TCRdb lists only in-frame clones, some missing. V, J and clone size reflect that table, while D and trimming were determined from the DNA. Here the sample spans around 230,000 clones, around 88% being singletons. This clonotype originated in a woman aged 45-65 years with acute or convalescent COVID-19. This rearrangement joins TRBV28 to TRBJ2-5, with D hard to call. Material for sequencing was peripheral blood. The CDR3 loop is CASSYPPLQALYQETQYF. As DNA, the CDR3 is TGTGCCAGCAGCTACCCCCCCCTGCAGGCCTTGTACCAAGAGACCCAGTACTTC.